This T cell receptor (beta chain) was profiled in a study of OX40 agonist ivuxolimab in advanced cancers. Study observations and caveats: By week 6 at 0.1 to 3.0 mg/kg, blood CD4+ and CD8+ T cells had expanded clonally. Among expanded peripheral T cells, antigen specificity went undetermined.

On this clone itself: Its antigen is still unknown.

Germline V gene data show CDR1 as SGHAT and CDR2 as FQNNGV. CDR3 length: 13 amino acids. With 2 bases removed from V and 4 bases from J, the gap between germline ends came to 8 bases. Sequenced by immunoSEQ multiplex PCR; TCRdb stores in-frame clones only, minus some. The data show some 45,000 clones, approximately 91% seen once. The sequencing here drew on CD4+ or CD8+ T cells sorted from blood, taken in a trial of the OX40 agonist ivuxolimab. The chain couples TRBV11-2 to TRBJ1-1; D call uncertain. The sequence derives from an adult with an advanced solid tumor such as melanoma, head and neck, liver or kidney cancer. For the CDR3, the DNA is TGTGCCAGCAGCTTATACGGAGCCACTGAAGCTTTCTTT. Its translation is CASSLYGATEAFF. Full variable domain (remainder filled in from reference TRBV11-2 and TRBJ1-1): EAGVAQSPRYKIIEKRQSVAFWCNPISGHATLYWYQQILGQGPKLLIQFQNNGVVDDSQLPKDRFSAERLKGVDSTLKIQPAKLEDSAVYLCASSLYGATEAFFGQGTRLTVV.